This T cell receptor (beta chain) was obtained from a study of T cells in tumors after PD-1 blockade. The V end lost 3 bases, the J end lost 3 bases, and 18 bases lay between the germline ends. The length of the CDR3 is 17 residues. CDR1 is SGHNT and CDR2 is YYREEE in the germline V gene (reference sequence). Method: immunoSEQ multiplex PCR; TCRdb's copy keeps in-frame clones and lacks some. The sample gives tens of thousands of clones, about four fifths of which show up once; about an eighth is in the top ten. General study results and limits: Blood contained 35% to 50% of the tumor's TCR clonotypes.

Comments on this clone: Its antigen remains unknown.

The chain joins TRBV5-4 to TRBJ2-2; no definite D call. Sequences were derived from PBMCs, sampled before anti-PD-1 treatment. The sequence derives from a human donor with basal cell carcinoma. In DNA, the CDR3 is TGTGCCAGCAGCTGGAACCTGAAGGCGATCGACACCGGGGAGCTGTTTTTT. Translation: CASSWNLKAIDTGELFF.